The 13 T cell receptor beta chains in this list originate from one sample, sequenced in a study of T cell responses to AZD1222 COVID-19 vaccine. Sequenced by immunoSEQ multiplex PCR; TCRdb stores in-frame clones only, minus some. The sample includes about 160,000 clones, about 91% seen only once; the top ten take around 4.6%. Sequenced here: peripheral blood, sampled on day 0 of MenACWY control vaccination. The receptors shown here come from an adult in good health.

The V and J genes are TRBV4-3 and TRBJ1-1; D is perhaps TRBD1 (5 bases). The CDR3 length is 13 residues. V lost 2 bases and J 11 bases, leaving 15 bases between the germline ends. CDR1 is LGHNA, CDR2 YSLEER, per germline. The CDR3 bases are TGCGCCAGCAGCCAACATCGGATGGGGGTGGCTTTCTTT. Translation: CASSQHRMGVAFF.

The V call is TRBV5-1, the J call TRBJ1-3, with a weak D call TRBD1 (5 bases). V was pared by 1 base and J by 0 bases, with 8 bases between. Germline values: CDR1 SGHRS, CDR2 YFSETQ. The CDR3 extends over 15 amino acids. CDR3 bases: TGCGCCAGCAGCTTGTGGGGGACCTCTGGAAACACCATATATTTT. Its protein product is CASSLWGTSGNTIYF.

This chain joins TRBV5-1 and TRBJ1-1; D remains unclear. Germline lookup yields CDR1 SGHRS and CDR2 YFSETQ. CDR3 length: 14 residues. V dropped 4 bases and J dropped 1 base, with 11 bases sitting between them. CDR3 protein: CASSATPGNTEAFF. DNA of the CDR3: TGCGCCAGCAGCGCCACCCCGGGGAACACTGAAGCTTTCTTT.

V is TRBV12-3 or TRBV12-4 and J is TRBJ1-1; the D is unclear. The V end lost 9 bases, the J end lost 1 base, and 12 bases lay between the germline ends. This CDR3 is 13 amino acids long. CDR3 sequence: CASSLAGNTEAFF. In DNA, the CDR3 is TGTGCCAGTTCTCTTGCGGGGAACACTGAAGCTTTCTTT.

The chain carries TRBV5-1 and TRBJ2-7; 8 nucleotides agree with TRBD1. Looked up from germline, CDR1 is SGHRS and CDR2 is YFSETQ. V was clipped by 4 bases and J by 2 bases; unmatched bases: 17. This CDR3 comprises 18 residues. The CDR3 loop reads CASSPSTSSGTGAYEQYF. As DNA, the CDR3 is TGCGCCAGCAGCCCGTCGACCTCATCCGGGACAGGAGCCTACGAGCAGTACTTC.

The rearrangement joins TRBV28 to TRBJ1-3; 8 bases are a match to TRBD1. The CDR3 is 15 residues long. Germline lookup yields CDR1 MDHEN and CDR2 SYDVKM. The trim removed 5 bases at V and 0 bases at J, leaving 3 bases unmatched. The CDR3 spells CASSTTGGSGNTIYF. CDR3 sequence (DNA): TGTGCCAGCAGTACAACAGGGGGCTCTGGAAACACCATATATTTT.

This chain connects TRBV7-2 to TRBJ2-7, with 14 nucleotides matching TRBD2. Germline V gene data show CDR1 as SGHTA and CDR2 as FQGNSA. CDR3 length: 16 residues. Trimming at V came to 5 bases and at J to 6 bases, leaving 9 bases not matched to a gene. The chain's CDR3 is CASSPKVGLAGVEQYF. In nucleotides, the CDR3 is TGTGCCAGCAGCCCGAAGGTGGGACTAGCGGGAGTCGAGCAGTACTTC.

V usage is TRBV24-1 and J usage is TRBJ2-5, with D possibly matching TRBD2 (7 bases). Per the germline V gene, CDR1 is KGHDR and CDR2 is SFDVKD. The CDR3 is 15 residues long. V was shortened by 1 base and J by 4 bases, with 12 bases between the two germline ends. CDR3 loop: CATSDFEGGGETQYF. In nucleotides, the CDR3 is TGTGCCACCAGTGATTTCGAGGGAGGGGGAGAGACCCAGTACTTC.

The chain links TRBV29-1 to TRBJ2-7; either TRBD1 or TRBD2 may supply D (5 bases each). V dropped 6 bases and J dropped 1 base, with 16 bases sitting between them. This CDR3 comprises 14 residues. Germline V gene data show CDR1 as SQVTM and CDR2 as ANQGSEA. This CDR3 reads CSVQWGRWSYEQYF. The CDR3 coding sequence is TGCAGCGTCCAATGGGGGAGATGGTCCTACGAGCAGTACTTC.

This clone has a single count. The V and J genes are TRBV9 and TRBJ2-3; 7 bases match TRBD1. The CDR3 extends over 16 amino acids. The junction had 13 bases not matched to a gene; V was cut back by 4 bases and J by 5 bases. The germline V gene encodes CDR1 SGDLS and CDR2 YYNGEE. The CDR3 DNA follows: TGTGCCAGCAGCCCTAGACAGGGTAGGAGTGGAGATACGCAGTATTTT. The encoded protein is CASSPRQGRSGDTQYF.

The J gene is TRBJ1-6, the V gene TRBV7-9, with D unresolved. This CDR3 is 17 amino acids long. Trimming left V 5 bases short and J 10 bases short, with 24 bases between. CDR1 and CDR2 (germline): SEHNR, FQNEAQ (reference sequence). The CDR3 loop reads CASSPLLAGGVGSPLHF. The CDR3 DNA reads TGTGCCAGCAGCCCACTTCTCGCGGGCGGGGTCGGCTCACCCCTCCACTTT.

The V gene is TRBV19, the J gene TRBJ1-5; D is uncertain. The V gene's germline CDR1 is LNHDA and CDR2 SQIVND (reference sequence). Between the trimmed V and J ends, which lost 6 bases and 2 bases, there was a span of 11 bases. The CDR3 has 14 amino acids. DNA for the CDR3: TGTGCCAGTAGCCCTCCTCAGGGCAATCAGCCCCAGCATTTT. Its translation: CASSPPQGNQPQHF. Full variable domain (remainder filled in from reference TRBV19 and TRBJ1-5): DGGITQSPKYLFRKEGQNVTLSCEQNLNHDAMYWYRQDPGQGLRLIYYSQIVNDFQKGDIAEGYSVSREKKESFPLTVTSAQKNPTAFYLCASSPPQGNQPQHFGDGTRLSIL.

The rearrangement uses TRBV7-3 and TRBJ1-2; 7 bases align to TRBD1. Per the germline V gene, CDR1 is SGHTA and CDR2 is FQGTGA. The CDR3 consists of 16 residues. With 5 bases clipped from V and 4 bases from J, the junction kept 13 bases outside the gene matches. Here the CDR3 DNA reads TGTGCCAGCAGCACAGCCGGGACAGCGCCTTTCTATGGCTACACCTTC. Amino acid sequence: CASSTAGTAPFYGYTF.